The sequence of this TCR beta chain was determined in a study of blood T cell repertoires in COVID-19. Study as a whole: Researchers got acute and convalescent COVID-19 samples from the United States, Italy and Spain.

Original handling: Estimation of nucleated cell counts relied on the amplification of reference gene primers. The repertoire was sequenced with immunoSEQ multiplex PCR; TCRdb's copy has only in-frame clones and lacks some. Clonal size and the V and J genes are those of that table, whereas D and trimming came from the DNA. The top ten clones hold roughly 10% of a sample with over 250,000 clones, around 82% of them seen once. Germline V gene data show CDR1 as MNHEY and CDR2 as SVGEGT. The CDR3 has 16 amino acids. J lost 3 bases, V lost 5 bases, and 7 bases had no gene match. Sequencing was performed on peripheral blood. The receptor was isolated from a woman in her forties or fifties who had recovered from COVID-19. The chain couples TRBV6-2 or TRBV6-3 to TRBJ2-2; 9 bases are a match to TRBD1. CDR3 in amino acids: CASSIRQGVDTGELFF. In nucleotides, the CDR3 is TGTGCCAGCAGTATTCGACAGGGGGTTGACACCGGGGAGCTGTTTTTT.